The source of this T cell receptor (beta chain) is a study of T cell repertoires in cytomegalovirus infection (dated by TCRdb to about 2019). Some background on the complete study: Donor HLA type was relevant to the analysis, because carriage of CMV infection together with the matching HLA type was indicated by public TCR beta signatures. What the study reported, not specific to this receptor: In both this cohort and an independent approximately 350-donor cohort, the cumulative frequency of public TCR beta family members distinguished carriers of CMV infection plus the relevant HLA type. The ex vivo response was dominated by HLA-C-restricted CMV-specific TCR beta clonotypes, which also provided the single most frequent clonotype in two of eight donors.

Sequencing used an Illumina HiSeq 1500. TCRdb reran the public reads through fastp at Q25 and MiXCR, keeping productive beta chains. Rows with a matching CDR3 protein are joined into one entry that keeps the most common DNA and genes. The sample includes roughly 600,000 distinct CDR3 sequences, with 20% to 30% observed a single time. The top ten clonotypes cover under 8.5% of the sample. With respect to this clonotype: It lacks a known antigen. Nothing much larger sits one base from this clone, and base qualities are not available.

The junction shows trimming of 0 bases on V and 10 bases on J, plus 9 bases between the germline ends. Taken from the germline V gene, the CDR1 and CDR2 loops are WSHSY and SAAADI. The CDR3, cysteine through phenylalanine, is 12 amino acids long. Only the CDR3 portion is preserved as DNA: 36 bases, with reading frame beginning at the first base. The sample comprised CD8+ T cells from PBMCs. This clonotype originated in a human donor in good health (CMV status not recorded). Some clones in this sample may be carry-over from other donors' samples. The rearranged chain carries TRBV10-2 and TRBJ1-1; no D gene can be assigned with confidence. The bases read TGCGCCAGCAGTGAGTCACCTGTCGTAGCTTTCTTT. This gives the protein CASSESPVVAFF.